Below, 9 T cell receptor beta chains from the same sample are listed, as sequenced in a study of spatial heterogeneity in lung cancer (dated by TCRdb to the late 2010s). Libraries were prepared through 5' RACE. This sample was sequenced with a NextSeq 500. TCRdb applied fastp at Q25 and MiXCR to the public reads, then kept only in-frame beta chains. Rows merge per CDR3 protein into single entries with the most common DNA and genes. The sample has some 83,000 distinct CDR3 sequences on record, under 25% of them singletons. The top ten clones comprise 6.2% of the sample. The sample's time point label, decoded: sample taken at primary tumor resection. For TCR sequencing, whole RNA was extracted from tumor and nontumor lung tissue, or from cryopreserved PBMC samples, and no cell sorting was done. This sample comprised PBMCs, obtained at surgery. These receptors were obtained from a male donor with early-stage non-small cell lung cancer.

This clonotype was recorded at least ten times. The chain couples TRBV27 to TRBJ1-4, with D maybe TRBD1 (6 bases). From germline, CDR1 is MNHEY and CDR2 SMNVEV (reference sequence). V lost 5 bases and J 5 bases, leaving 18 bases between the germline ends. This CDR3 comprises 16 residues. The CDR3 coding sequence is TGTGCCAGCAGTCAGGTAACAGGGAACCCGAATGAAAAACTGTTTTTT. Amino acids: CASSQVTGNPNEKLFF.

This chain links TRBV7-9 with TRBJ1-2; D is ambiguous. The CDR3 runs to 14 residues. Germline CDR1 and CDR2: SEHNR and FQNEAQ (reference sequence). Trimming stripped 1 base from V and 4 bases from J, with 10 bases between. In DNA, the CDR3 is TGTGCCAGCAGCTTAGAACAGCCTGTCTATGGCTACACCTTC. Its translation is CASSLEQPVYGYTF. The full variable domain, its missing parts supplied by reference TRBV7-9 and TRBJ1-2, is DTGVSQNPRHKITKRGQNVTFRCDPISEHNRLYWYRQTLGQGPEFLTYFQNEAQLEKSRLLSDRFSAERPKGSFSTLEIQRTEQGDSAMYLCASSLEQPVYGYTFGSGTRLTVV.

The V call is TRBV6-2 or TRBV6-3, the J call TRBJ1-5; a possible D gene is TRBD1 (5 bases). Germline V gene sequence: CDR1 MNHEY, CDR2 SVGEGT. V lost 5 bases and J lost 6, with 23 bases in between. The CDR3 spans 17 residues. CDR3 sequence: CASSRMRDSGGPQPQHF. The CDR3 DNA follows: TGTGCCAGCAGTCGCATGCGGGACTCCGGAGGGCCTCAGCCCCAGCATTTT.

This clonotype was seen a handful of times. The chain combines TRBV24-1 with TRBJ1-5, with 8 bases matching TRBD1. V dropped 4 bases and J dropped 7; count of bases not matched to a gene: 8. Germline assignment: CDR1 KGHDR and CDR2 SFDVKD. There are 15 residues in the CDR3. The CDR3 here is CATSDPDREGQPQHF. CDR3 nucleotides: TGTGCCACCAGTGACCCGGACAGGGAAGGCCAGCCCCAGCATTTT.

The J gene is TRBJ2-7, the V gene TRBV9; the D gene is possibly TRBD2 (5 bases). Germline loops: CDR1 SGDLS, CDR2 YYNGEE. V was clipped by 0 bases and J by 0 bases, with 10 bases between them. This CDR3 contains 15 residues. CDR3: CASSVGLASSYEQYF. The DNA of the CDR3 is TGTGCCAGCAGCGTAGGTCTAGCCAGCTCCTACGAGCAGTACTTC.

This chain connects TRBV19 to TRBJ1-4; D gene ambiguous. The V gene's germline CDR1 is LNHDA and CDR2 SQIVND (reference sequence). V gave up 9 bases and J gave up 8 bases, with 16 bases separating them. The length of the CDR3 is 13 residues. Here the CDR3 DNA reads TGTGCCAGCAAGGAGGGCGCGAAGGAAAAACTGTTTTTT. It codes for CASKEGAKEKLFF.

The chain carries TRBV20-1 and TRBJ2-1, with D possibly matching TRBD2 (5 bases). Germline CDR1 DFQATT, CDR2 SNEGSKA (reference sequence). The CDR3 loop spans 14 amino acids. Trimming removed 2 bases at V and 5 bases at J, with 13 bases between. The CDR3 DNA sequence: TGCAGTGCTAGATTCCCCCGGGAACACAATGAGCAGTTCTTC. Amino acid sequence: CSARFPREHNEQFF.

There are a few counts of this clonotype. The CDR3 region has the DNA TGTGCCAGCAGCCAGAGGCGGGATAGCGGGACCCCGGATACGCAGTATTTT. Translated, it gives CASSQRRDSGTPDTQYF. V is TRBV3-1 and J is TRBJ2-3; TRBD2 matches 8 bases. This CDR3 is built from 17 residues. Germline CDR1 LGHDT, CDR2 YNNKEL (reference sequence). The V segment lost 3 bases and the J segment 6 bases; nucleotides outside the gene matches: 14.

The table lists this clonotype with many counts. For the CDR3, the DNA is TGTGCCAGCAGGGGGACTAGCGGGAGCTTTGTCACCGGGGAGCTGTTTTTT. Its protein is CASRGTSGSFVTGELFF. The chain carries TRBV2 and TRBJ2-2; 14 bases match TRBD2. Germline-derived CDR1 and CDR2 are SNHLY and FYNNEI. This CDR3 has 17 amino acids. The junction had 7 bases not matched to a gene; V was cut back by 6 bases and J by 4 bases. Looking up the rest from reference TRBV2 and TRBJ2-2 gives the full variable domain: EPEVTQTPSHQVTQMGQEVILRCVPISNHLYFYWYRQILGQKVEFLVSFYNNEISEKSEIFDDQFSVERPDGSNFTLKIRSTKLEDSAMYFCASRGTSGSFVTGELFFGEGSRLTVL.